This is a list of T cell receptor beta chains from one sample in a study of blood T cell repertoires in COVID-19. Libraries were prepared by immunoSEQ multiplex PCR; TCRdb keeps only in-frame clonotypes and omits some of them. The table shows 150,000 to 200,000 clones, with roughly 79% occurring only once. Sequenced sample: peripheral blood. The receptors stem from a woman older than 75 with acute or convalescent COVID-19. CDR3s include the opening cysteine and the closing phenylalanine or tryptophan. The order of the fields is CDR3 DNA, CDR3 protein, clone size, V gene, D gene, J gene. D genes are given only for firm matches. Clone size is stated in some rows and not others, as once, few, many or a class when expanded.

TGTGCCAGCAGTGAAGCGAGGACAGGCTTGTACACAGATACGCAGTATTTT CASSEARTGLYTDTQYF few TRBV6-1 TRBD1 TRBJ2-3
TGTGCCAGTAGGCCGGGGGGCAGCTCCTACGAGCAGTACTTC CASRPGGSSYEQYF . TRBV19 . TRBJ2-7
TGTGCCAGCAGCTTGGACAATAATGAAAAACTGTTTTTT CASSLDNNEKLFF . TRBV7-9 . TRBJ1-4
TGTGCCAGCAGACCCCCCCACCGGTCCTATGGCTACACCTTC CASRPPHRSYGYTF . TRBV6-6 . TRBJ1-2
TGCGCCAGCAGCCAAGACCCTCCTCCTAGCACAGATACGCAGTATTTT CASSQDPPPSTDTQYF many TRBV4-1 . TRBJ2-3
TGTGCCAGCAGTTTCCACGGACTAGGGGGGAATGAGCAGTTCTTC CASSFHGLGGNEQFF . TRBV27 . TRBJ2-1
TGTGCCAGCAGCCCTGACAGCCTAGCTAACTATGGCTACACCTTC CASSPDSLANYGYTF . TRBV5-6 . TRBJ1-2
TGCAGCGTTACCGGGACACTGAACACCGGGGAGCTGTTTTTT CSVTGTLNTGELFF . TRBV29-1 . TRBJ2-2
TGTGCCAGCAGTCCCCGGACAGGGGGTCAGCCCCAGCATTTT CASSPRTGGQPQHF . TRBV6-2/TRBV6-3 TRBD1 TRBJ1-5
TGTGCCAGCTCACCACCGACTAGAGATACGCAGTATTTT CASSPPTRDTQYF . TRBV18 . TRBJ2-3
TGTGCCAGCAGCTTAGTGAGCGGGACCTACGAGCAGTACTTC CASSLVSGTYEQYF . TRBV7-2 TRBD2 TRBJ2-7
TGTGCCAGCAGTTTACGTCCGGATCAGCCCCAGCATTTT CASSLRPDQPQHF . TRBV27 . TRBJ1-5
TGTGCCAGCAGCGGCCCGGGACAGGGCAGTTATGGCTACACCTTC CASSGPGQGSYGYTF . TRBV7-2 TRBD1 TRBJ1-2
TGCAGTGCTAGCAGAGGCCGTGAGCAGTTCTTC CSASRGREQFF . TRBV20-1 . TRBJ2-1
TGTGCCAGCAGCCAAGAGGCCTTTAACTCCTACGAGCAGTACTTC CASSQEAFNSYEQYF . TRBV14 . TRBJ2-7
TGTGCCAGCAGCTGGGGAGTTGGGGCCAACGTCCTGACTTTC CASSWGVGANVLTF . TRBV7-2 . TRBJ2-6
TGTGCCAGCAGCTTACTAGACACCGGGGAGCTGTTTTTT CASSLLDTGELFF once TRBV5-4 . TRBJ2-2
TGTGCCAGCAGCGCCCGGGACACCTCTTACAATGAGCAGTTCTTC CASSARDTSYNEQFF many TRBV9 . TRBJ2-1
TGCGCCAGCAGCCCGGGACAGGGACCTTATCATGAGCAGTTCTTC CASSPGQGPYHEQFF . TRBV5-1 TRBD1 TRBJ2-1
TGTGCCAGCAGCCCCGTGTTCGGGGAGGCCACTGAAGCTTTCTTT CASSPVFGEATEAFF . TRBV6-5 . TRBJ1-1
TGTGCCAGTAGTATCCAGGCAGGGGGCATTTACGAGCAGTACTTC CASSIQAGGIYEQYF . TRBV19 TRBD1 TRBJ2-7
TGTGCCAGTAGTCCAGGGGACAGGCCTAATCAGCCCCAGCATTTT CASSPGDRPNQPQHF . TRBV19 TRBD1 TRBJ1-5
TGTGCCAGCAGCCATTTGGGGGACTATAAATCCTACGAGCAGTACTTC CASSHLGDYKSYEQYF . TRBV13 TRBD2 TRBJ2-7
TGCGCCAGCAGCCAAGATACGACCGGGAGGGGTAATGAGCAGTTCTTC CASSQDTTGRGNEQFF . TRBV4-1 TRBD2 TRBJ2-1
TGTGCCAGCAGTTCCCAGGTTAAACTGTTTTTT CASSSQVKLFF . TRBV6-1 . TRBJ1-4
TGTGCCTGGAGTAAGGGACGGCAGGGGGGCTCACCCCTCCACTTT CAWSKGRQGGSPLHF . TRBV30 TRBD1 TRBJ1-6
TGTGCCAGCAGACCGGGACTCTTCACAGATACGCAGTATTTT CASRPGLFTDTQYF . TRBV5-8 . TRBJ2-3
TGCGCCAGCAGCCCGGCGACAGGGTTTGGCTACACCTTC CASSPATGFGYTF . TRBV4-3 TRBD1 TRBJ1-2
TGTGCCAGCACCCAGGGACAGGGATCAGGTGGCTACACCTTC CASTQGQGSGGYTF few TRBV6-5 TRBD1 TRBJ1-2
TGTGCCAGCAGTTTGAGTACGATAGTCGAGCAGTTCTTC CASSLSTIVEQFF . TRBV12-3/TRBV12-4 . TRBJ2-1
TGCGCCAGCACTACCGACTCCATATCTGGAAACACCATATATTTT CASTTDSISGNTIYF . TRBV5-1 . TRBJ1-3
TGTGCCTCCAAAGGGACTAGCACAGATACGCAGTATTTT CASKGTSTDTQYF . TRBV15 . TRBJ2-3
TGTGCCTGGAGTGTACAAACAGGGACGGAAGCTTTCTTT CAWSVQTGTEAFF once TRBV30 . TRBJ1-1
TGCGCCAGCAGCTTTGACAGGGGGCTCGGCACTGAAGCTTTCTTT CASSFDRGLGTEAFF . TRBV5-1 TRBD1 TRBJ1-1
TGTGCCAGTAGCTATTCCTCCTTTTACAATGAGCAGTTCTTC CASSYSSFYNEQFF . TRBV19 . TRBJ2-1